Shown below are 24 T cell receptor beta chains from a single sample sequenced in a study of blood T cell repertoires in COVID-19. The data were produced by immunoSEQ multiplex PCR, yet TCRdb's version contains in-frame clones alone and is incomplete. This sample yields more than 50,000 clones, of which roughly 88% are seen a single time; 1.6% belongs to the top ten. The sample taken for sequencing was peripheral blood. These receptors all come from a human donor in a cohort sampled during active COVID-19.

The chain has TRBV6-1 and TRBJ2-3; possible D gene TRBD2, 5 bases. CDR1 MNHNS and CDR2 SASEGT come from the germline V gene. The V and J ends lost 3 bases and 4 bases respectively, with 14 bases between them. This CDR3 comprises 15 residues. The CDR3: CASSDPVASPDTQYF. The DNA for the CDR3 is TGTGCCAGCAGTGACCCGGTGGCTAGCCCAGATACGCAGTATTTT.

The chain employs TRBV14 and TRBJ2-6; D is uncertain. Trimming took 2 bases from V and 3 from J, leaving 5 bases between them. Germline V lookup: CDR1 SGHDN, CDR2 FVKESK. There are 14 residues in the CDR3. The CDR3 DNA is TGTGCCAGCAGCCAACTCAGTGGGGCCAACGTCCTGACTTTC. Translation: CASSQLSGANVLTF.

V and J are TRBV25-1 and TRBJ2-3; maybe TRBD2 (5 bases). Germline CDR1 and CDR2: MGHDK and SYGVNS. The CDR3 consists of 15 residues. Trimming cost V 4 bases and J 0 bases, with 11 bases left between them. The CDR3 DNA reads TGTGCCAGCAGTGGGGGAGCGGCTAGCACAGATACGCAGTATTTT. This gives the protein CASSGGAASTDTQYF. Combining the CDR3 with reference TRBV25-1 and TRBJ2-3 gives the whole variable domain EADIYQTPRYLVIGTGKKITLECSQTMGHDKMYWYQQDPGMELHLIHYSYGVNSTEKGDLSSESTVSRIRTEHFPLTLESARPSHTSQYLCASSGGAASTDTQYFGPGTRLTVL.

The chain uses TRBV5-1 and TRBJ2-3; TRBD2 agrees at 8 bases. The CDR3 has 16 amino acids. In germline, CDR1 is SGHRS, CDR2 YFSETQ. V was clipped by 2 bases and J by 1 base; unmatched bases: 6. CDR3 protein: CASSLGTSPRTDTQYF. DNA for the CDR3: TGCGCCAGCAGCTTAGGGACTAGTCCCCGCACAGATACGCAGTATTTT. Using reference TRBV5-1 and TRBJ2-3 for the parts outside the CDR3, the full variable domain is KAGVTQTPRYLIKTRGQQVTLSCSPISGHRSVSWYQQTPGQGLQFLFEYFSETQRNKGNFPGRFSGRQFSNSRSEMNVSTLELGDSALYLCASSLGTSPRTDTQYFGPGTRLTVL.

The chain links TRBV9 to TRBJ1-1; 7 nucleotides line up with TRBD1. The V gene's germline CDR1 is SGDLS and CDR2 YYNGEE. The CDR3 contains 15 residues. The trim removed 1 base at V and 1 base at J, leaving 4 bases unmatched. CDR3 bases: TGTGCCAGCAGCGTAAGACAGGGTCAGAACACTGAAGCTTTCTTT. Its translation is CASSVRQGQNTEAFF.

The chain carries TRBV29-1 and TRBJ2-7; D perhaps matches TRBD1 (5 bases). V gave up 5 bases and J gave up 3 bases, with 11 bases separating them. Germline values: CDR1 SQVTM, CDR2 ANQGSEA. The CDR3 totals 12 residues. CDR3 in DNA: TGCAGCGTTCCAGGGCCCCTCTACGAGCAGTACTTC. Translation gives CSVPGPLYEQYF.

This chain links TRBV24-1 with TRBJ1-5, with D possibly being TRBD1 (5 bases). V was cut by 5 bases and J by 0 bases, with 16 bases left in between. Germline V gene sequence: CDR1 KGHDR, CDR2 SFDVKD. The CDR3 length is 17 residues. CDR3 protein: CATSGGGRGYSNQPQHF. In DNA, the CDR3 is TGTGCCACCAGTGGGGGGGGAAGAGGCTATAGCAATCAGCCCCAGCATTTT.

As DNA, the CDR3 is TGTGCCAGCAGCTTAGGCGGCGGGACGGGCAACATTCAGTACTTC. It translates to CASSLGGGTGNIQYF. The V gene is TRBV7-2, the J gene TRBJ2-4, with D possibly matching TRBD2 (6 bases). CDR3 length equals 15 residues. Germline lookup yields CDR1 SGHTA and CDR2 FQGNSA. Trimming stripped 1 base from V and 7 bases from J, with 14 bases between.

This chain links TRBV15 with TRBJ2-1, with D perhaps matching TRBD2 (5 bases). The CDR3 runs to 17 residues. V was shortened by 0 bases and J by 0 bases, with 12 bases between the two germline ends. Germline V gene sequence: CDR1 LNHNV, CDR2 YYDKDF (reference sequence). The CDR3 nucleotides read TGTGCCACCAGCAGAGAGTTTGCGGGTAGCTCCTACAATGAGCAGTTCTTC. It yields the protein CATSREFAGSSYNEQFF.

V is TRBV24-1 and J is TRBJ2-1; 12 bases are shared with TRBD2. V lost 3 bases, J lost 9 bases, and 8 bases stayed unmatched. CDR3 length equals 16 residues. Germline CDR1 is KGHDR and CDR2 is SFDVKD. This CDR3 reads CATSDPGLAGRIEQFF. In DNA form, the CDR3 reads TGTGCCACCAGTGATCCCGGACTAGCGGGAAGGATTGAGCAGTTCTTC.

This chain links TRBV7-8 with TRBJ2-7, with 12 bases matching TRBD2. The CDR3 length is 17 residues. Per germline, CDR1 SGHVS and CDR2 FQNEAQ. The V segment lost 4 bases and the J segment 0 bases; nucleotides outside the gene matches: 7. In DNA, the CDR3 is TGTGCCAGCAGCTCCCGGACTAGCGGGACCTACTCCTACGAGCAGTACTTC. It translates to CASSSRTSGTYSYEQYF.

V and J are TRBV10-3 and TRBJ2-1; D perhaps matches TRBD2 (6 bases). Germline lookup yields CDR1 ENHRY and CDR2 SYGVKD. V was cut by 9 bases and J by 2 bases, with 11 bases left in between. The CDR3 covers 13 residues. CDR3 DNA sequence: TGTGCCATTAGGGACTTCACCTACAATGAGCAGTTCTTC. Protein sequence: CAIRDFTYNEQFF.

This chain uses TRBV5-4 with TRBJ2-1; 8 nucleotides line up with TRBD2. The V segment lost 0 bases and the J segment 5 bases; nucleotides outside the gene matches: 7. This CDR3 has 16 amino acids. Germline values: CDR1 SGHNT, CDR2 YYREEE (reference sequence). The CDR3 nucleotides read TGTGCCAGCAGCTTGGGGGGGACTAGAGGAAACAATGAGCAGTTCTTC. It yields the protein CASSLGGTRGNNEQFF.

DNA of the CDR3: TGTGCCAGCAGTCCCAACCGGGACAACTACAATGAGCAGTTCTTC. Amino acids: CASSPNRDNYNEQFF. The chain recombines TRBV27 with TRBJ2-1; a possible D gene is TRBD1 (6 bases). This CDR3 is 15 amino acids long. Trimming pared 5 bases from V and 3 bases from J, leaving 14 bases between. Per the germline V gene, CDR1 is MNHEY and CDR2 is SMNVEV (reference sequence).

This chain uses TRBV7-2 with TRBJ2-4; D uncertain. The CDR3 extends over 12 amino acids. The V and J ends lost 1 base and 9 bases respectively, with 7 bases between them. The germline gives CDR1 SGHTA, CDR2 FQGNSA. Here the CDR3 DNA reads TGTGCCAGCAGCTTAGGATCAGGCATTCAGTACTTC. Encoded protein: CASSLGSGIQYF.

CDR3 sequence (DNA): TGCGCCAGCAGCACATCCGGGACAGGGATCTACGAGCAGTACTTC. Amino acid sequence: CASSTSGTGIYEQYF. The rearrangement links TRBV5-1 to TRBJ2-7; the match to TRBD1 covers 9 bases. J lost 3 bases, V lost 4 bases, and 8 bases had no gene match. The CDR3 is 15 residues long. Per the germline V gene, CDR1 is SGHRS and CDR2 is YFSETQ.

The genes are TRBV7-9 and TRBJ2-1; possible D gene TRBD2, 5 bases. CDR1 and CDR2 (germline): SEHNR, FQNEAQ (reference sequence). This CDR3 spans 13 amino acids. V was clipped by 5 bases and J by 4 bases, with 9 bases between them. CDR3 region: CASSRLAYNEQFF. The CDR3 region has the DNA TGTGCCAGCAGCCGCCTAGCTTACAATGAGCAGTTCTTC.

The chain uses TRBV27 and TRBJ2-5, with D hard to call. The CDR3 length is 12 residues. Germline loops: CDR1 MNHEY, CDR2 SMNVEV (reference sequence). Trimming stripped 6 bases from V and 1 base from J, with 6 bases between. CDR3 region: CASSPRQETQYF. The CDR3 bases are TGTGCCAGCAGCCCCCGCCAAGAGACCCAGTACTTC.

The chain couples TRBV7-3 to TRBJ2-3, with D maybe TRBD1 (6 bases). This CDR3 comprises 15 residues. From germline, CDR1 is SGHTA and CDR2 FQGTGA. V was pared by 5 bases and J by 6 bases, with 18 bases between. CDR3 region: CASSLGPGTQDTQYF. The CDR3 DNA is TGTGCCAGCAGCCTAGGACCCGGGACACAGGATACGCAGTATTTT.

The gene calls are TRBV11-3 and TRBJ2-1; 15 positions match TRBD2. J gave up 2 bases and V 0 bases, and 8 bases lay outside the gene matches. Germline V lookup: CDR1 SGHNT, CDR2 YENEEA. The CDR3 is 20 amino acids. The CDR3 region is CASSLETGTSGRPPYNEQFF. CDR3 nucleotide sequence: TGTGCCAGCAGCTTAGAGACCGGGACTAGCGGGAGGCCACCCTACAATGAGCAGTTCTTC.

The chain is built from TRBV28 and TRBJ2-3; a possible D gene is TRBD2 (5 bases). Germline V CDR1 and CDR2: MDHEN, SYDVKM. Trimming pared 4 bases from V and 3 bases from J, leaving 17 bases between. This CDR3 is built from 16 residues. The CDR3, as DNA: TGTGCCAGCAGTTCCGCTTGGGGAGAGATTACAGATACGCAGTATTTT. Its protein is CASSSAWGEITDTQYF.

The chain carries TRBV6-5 and TRBJ1-2; D call uncertain. Deletions cut 6 bases from V and 8 bases from J, with 22 bases between. This CDR3 has 15 amino acids. Germline CDR1 MNHEY, CDR2 SVGAGI. CDR3 amino acids: CASSRLPRSPLGYTF. CDR3 nucleotide sequence: TGTGCCAGCAGCCGTTTACCGAGGTCCCCTCTCGGCTACACCTTC.

This clone was seen a single time. The chain is built from TRBV6-2 or TRBV6-3 and TRBJ2-1, with D possibly TRBD1 on 5 matching bases. CDR3 length equals 15 residues. Germline V gene lookup returns CDR1 MNHEY and CDR2 SVGEGT. V was pared by 6 bases and J by 2 bases, with 14 bases between. The CDR3 region is CASSLANRPYNEQFF. CDR3 DNA: TGTGCCAGCAGCTTAGCTAACAGGCCCTACAATGAGCAGTTCTTC.

CDR3 in amino acids: CASSSGTENSPLHF. The CDR3 coding sequence is TGTGCCAGCAGTTCCGGGACAGAGAATTCACCCCTCCACTTT. The chain carries TRBV27 and TRBJ1-6, with 7 bases matching TRBD1. After removal of 4 bases from V and 7 bases from J, the junction contained 4 bases not matched to a gene. The CDR3 extends over 14 amino acids. Germline V CDR1 and CDR2: MNHEY, SMNVEV (reference sequence).